The source of this T cell receptor (beta chain) is a study of T cell clusters in autoimmune cytopenias. TRB was amplified by touch-down multiplex PCR, primer pools A and B combined. TCRdb reanalyzed the multiplex PCR reads, giving one entry per CDR3 protein sequence and no DNA. The sample table sets out 5,200 or so distinct CDR3 sequences. Each sample's input was 250 ng genomic DNA, 40,000 or so genome equivalents. The CDR3 is made up of 14 amino acids. The germline V gene encodes CDR1 MNHEY and CDR2 SVGAGI. The sample also formed part of further work on T cell repertoires in aging, cancer and after chemotherapy. That paper adds: Age-matched healthy donors had significantly more diverse, less clonal blood TCR repertoires than untreated cancer patients.

Sequenced input: peripheral blood. This sequence joins TRBV6-5 and TRBJ2-2; absent DNA, TCRdb's TRBD2 call cannot be checked. This TCR came from a human donor in good health. The CDR3 region is CASSRDGRPGELFF.